Below, 16 T cell receptor beta chains from the same sample are listed, as sequenced in a study of OX40 agonist ivuxolimab in advanced cancers. Libraries were prepared by immunoSEQ multiplex PCR; TCRdb keeps only in-frame clonotypes and omits some of them. In the table there are over 15,000 clones, about 90% of which are singletons. Sequenced material: CD4+ or CD8+ T cells sorted from blood, taken in a trial of the OX40 agonist ivuxolimab. The source is an adult with an advanced solid tumor such as melanoma, head and neck, liver or kidney cancer.

This clone was seen only once. The genes are TRBV4-3 and TRBJ2-2, with no clear D. Trimming took off 0 bases at V and 3 bases at J, with 5 bases between the two ends. This CDR3 comprises 14 residues. CDR1 is LGHNA and CDR2 is YSLEER in the germline V gene. CDR3 sequence reads: CASSQDLYTGELFF. The CDR3 bases are TGCGCCAGCAGCCAAGATCTATACACCGGGGAGCTGTTTTTT.

In this sample, this clone turned up a few times. The chain combines TRBV27 with TRBJ2-2; no clear D. With 3 bases removed from V and 3 bases from J, the gap between germline ends came to 11 bases. The germline gives CDR1 MNHEY, CDR2 SMNVEV (reference sequence). This CDR3 contains 15 residues. CDR3 region: CASSFLRWDTGELFF. CDR3 DNA sequence: TGTGCCAGCAGTTTTTTACGGTGGGACACCGGGGAGCTGTTTTTT.

CDR3 amino acids: CASSVGASEQFF. The CDR3 DNA reads as TGTGCCAGCAGCGTAGGAGCATCCGAGCAGTTCTTC. This chain joins TRBV9 and TRBJ2-1; no clear D. Germline CDR1 reads SGDLS; CDR2 reads YYNGEE. The CDR3 runs 12 residues. The V and J ends lost 0 bases and 10 bases respectively, with 8 bases between them.

The chain couples TRBV4-2 to TRBJ2-3; D perhaps matches TRBD2 (6 bases). Trimming left V 1 base short and J 4 bases short, with 18 bases between. Germline-derived CDR1 and CDR2 are LGHNA and YNFKEQ. The CDR3 consists of 17 residues. In DNA form, the CDR3 reads TGTGCCAGCAGCCAAGCAGCTGGGAGACTAGTGCCAGATACGCAGTATTTT. It specifies CASSQAAGRLVPDTQYF.

Only one count was recorded for this clone. The chain links TRBV18 to TRBJ1-2; D not resolved. Deletions cut 2 bases from V and 1 base from J, with 8 bases between. CDR1 KGHSH and CDR2 LQKENI come from the germline V gene. The CDR3 consists of 14 residues. CDR3 nucleotide sequence: TGTGCCAGCTCACCAGGCACAGATAACTATGGCTACACCTTC. Translating it yields CASSPGTDNYGYTF.

This clone was seen a few times. The rearrangement links TRBV5-6 to TRBJ1-3; TRBD1 might be the D (6 bases). The CDR3 contains 14 residues. The V and J ends lost 4 bases and 3 bases respectively, with 11 bases between them. Germline values: CDR1 SGHDT, CDR2 YYEEEE. The CDR3: CASSTTGFGNTIYF. CDR3 in DNA: TGTGCCAGCAGCACCACAGGGTTTGGAAACACCATATATTTT.

With regard to this clone: The junction differs from germline at one of its ends, possibly a read error. The V gene is TRBV7-7, the J gene TRBJ2-1, with D unclear. The CDR3 is 13 amino acids. Germline V lookup: CDR1 SSHAT, CDR2 FNYEAQ (reference sequence). The DNA of the CDR3 is TGTGCTAGCAGCTTAGTTAGGGCAGGTGAGCAGTTCTTC. It translates to CASSLVRAGEQFF.

The sample holds one count of this clone. CDR3 nucleotides: TGTGCCAGCAGCGCCCGGGAAGGGGTTTTCAATGAGCAGTTCTTC. Its protein product is CASSAREGVFNEQFF. The V and J genes are TRBV9 and TRBJ2-1; the D call may be TRBD1 or TRBD2 (5 bases each). Trimming took off 3 bases at V and 6 bases at J, with 16 bases between the two ends. Germline values: CDR1 SGDLS, CDR2 YYNGEE. This CDR3 comprises 15 residues.

The chain recombines TRBV5-1 with TRBJ2-7; possible D gene TRBD2, 7 bases. Germline CDR1 is SGHRS and CDR2 is YFSETQ. This CDR3 has 14 residues. Deletions cut 0 bases from V and 3 bases from J, with 10 bases between. Here the CDR3 DNA reads TGCGCCAGCAGCTTGGAGGGGGGGAACTACGAGCAGTACTTC. It is translated as CASSLEGGNYEQYF.

About this clone: Different DNA sequences within this sample yield the same CDR3. The rearrangement links TRBV27 to TRBJ2-7; 7 bases are shared with TRBD1. Germline trimming cut 6 bases from V and 0 bases from J; bases unmatched to any gene: 2. The V gene's germline CDR1 is MNHEY and CDR2 SMNVEV (reference sequence). The CDR3 is made up of 13 amino acids. The CDR3 here is CASSRDSSYEQYF. CDR3 nucleotide sequence: TGTGCCAGCAGCAGGGACAGCTCCTACGAGCAGTACTTC.

The chain uses TRBV19 and TRBJ2-1; 7 bases align to TRBD2. CDR1 is LNHDA, CDR2 SQIVND, per germline (reference sequence). V lost 9 bases and J lost 4; bases outside the gene matches: 9. The length of the CDR3 is 14 residues. The CDR3 region has the DNA TGTGCCAGCAGGACTAGAGAACTTTACAATGAGCAGTTCTTC. It yields the protein CASRTRELYNEQFF.

Notes on this clone: The junction departs from the called germline gene at one end, perhaps through a read error. The J gene is TRBJ1-6, the V gene TRBV6-1; D ambiguous. CDR3 size: 16 residues. CDR1 MNHNS and CDR2 SASEGT come from the germline V gene. CDR3 region: CASSEEILGLSSPLHF. The DNA of the CDR3 is TGTGCCAGCAGCGAAGAGATATTGGGGTTGTCATCACCCCTCCACTTT.

The rearrangement uses TRBV9 and TRBJ2-1; 8 bases are shared with TRBD2. The CDR3 extends over 15 amino acids. Germline V gene sequence: CDR1 SGDLS, CDR2 YYNGEE. Losses at the gene ends were 0 bases for V and 8 bases for J; bases not matched to a gene: 7. CDR3 region: CASSVEGLVFDEQFF. DNA of the CDR3: TGTGCCAGCAGCGTAGAGGGACTAGTCTTCGATGAGCAGTTCTTC.

The V call is TRBV28, the J call TRBJ1-5; D not resolved. This CDR3 is built from 14 residues. Germline lookup yields CDR1 MDHEN and CDR2 SYDVKM. The V end lost 2 bases, the J end lost 0 bases, and 5 bases lay between the germline ends. In DNA, the CDR3 is TGTGCCAGCAGTTTACCCTATAGCAATCAGCCCCAGCATTTT. It encodes CASSLPYSNQPQHF.

This chain links TRBV6-5 with TRBJ1-2; the D is unclear. V was trimmed by 2 bases and J by 5 bases, leaving 9 bases between them. CDR1 is MNHEY, CDR2 SVGAGI, per germline. CDR3 length: 13 residues. CDR3 amino acids: CASSYDVWYGYTF. The CDR3 nucleotides read TGTGCCAGCAGTTACGACGTATGGTATGGCTACACCTTC.

V gene TRBV20-1 combines with J gene TRBJ2-2; no firm D call. Trimming cost V 3 bases and J 11 bases, with 10 bases left between them. Germline V gene lookup returns CDR1 DFQATT and CDR2 SNEGSKA (reference sequence). This CDR3 has 11 residues. The CDR3 is CSASRPPELFF. The CDR3 bases are TGCAGTGCTAGTAGGCCCCCAGAGCTGTTTTTT.